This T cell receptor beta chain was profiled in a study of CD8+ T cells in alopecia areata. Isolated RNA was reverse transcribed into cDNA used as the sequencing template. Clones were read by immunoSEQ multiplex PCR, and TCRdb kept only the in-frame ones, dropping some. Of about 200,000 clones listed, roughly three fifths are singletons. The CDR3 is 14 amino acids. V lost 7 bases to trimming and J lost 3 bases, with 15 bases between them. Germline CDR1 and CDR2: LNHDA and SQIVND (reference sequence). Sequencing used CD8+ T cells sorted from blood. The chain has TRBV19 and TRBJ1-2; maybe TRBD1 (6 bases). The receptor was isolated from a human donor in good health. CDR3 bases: TGTGCCAGTACTCCGGGACAAAAGGACTATGGCTACACCTTC. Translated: CASTPGQKDYGYTF. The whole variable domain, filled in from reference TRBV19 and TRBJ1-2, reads DGGITQSPKYLFRKEGQNVTLSCEQNLNHDAMYWYRQDPGQGLRLIYYSQIVNDFQKGDIAEGYSVSREKKESFPLTVTSAQKNPTAFYLCASTPGQKDYGYTFGSGTRLTVV.